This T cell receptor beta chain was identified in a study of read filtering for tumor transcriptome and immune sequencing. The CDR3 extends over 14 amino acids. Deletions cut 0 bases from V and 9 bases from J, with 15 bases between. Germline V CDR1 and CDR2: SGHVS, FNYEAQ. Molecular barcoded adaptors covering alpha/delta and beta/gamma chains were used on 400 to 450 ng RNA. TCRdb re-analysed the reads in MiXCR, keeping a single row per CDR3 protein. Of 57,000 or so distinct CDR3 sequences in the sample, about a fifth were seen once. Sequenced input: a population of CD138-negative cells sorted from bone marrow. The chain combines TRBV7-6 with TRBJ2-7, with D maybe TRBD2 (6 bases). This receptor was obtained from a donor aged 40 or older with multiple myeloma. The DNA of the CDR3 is TGTGCCAGCAGCTTAGCCGCGGGGTACGAAGGGCAGTACTTC. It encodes CASSLAAGYEGQYF.